This T cell receptor beta chain was documented in a study of blood T cell repertoires in COVID-19. With 6 bases removed from V and 5 bases from J, the gap between germline ends came to 20 bases. CDR3 length: 15 amino acids. Looked up from germline, CDR1 is MNHEY and CDR2 is SVGEGT. Produced via immunoSEQ multiplex PCR; TCRdb's table is partial and in-frame only. The sample includes approximately 470,000 clones, 75% to 90% of them seen just once. Participant ages covered roughly 18 to 90 years across about two dozen US areas. Sequencing used PBMCs or T cells enriched from blood (not recorded which). The sequence derives from a woman aged 18-29 years who had recovered from COVID-19. This chain joins TRBV6-2 or TRBV6-3 and TRBJ2-7; D might be TRBD1 (5 bases). The CDR3, as DNA: TGTGCCAGCAGCCCCAACCCAACAGGTTCCGACGAGCAGTACTTC. It specifies CASSPNPTGSDEQYF.